This record covers a single T cell receptor (beta chain). V shed 0 bases and J 5 bases; nucleotides not matched to a gene: 9. The CDR3 length is 17 residues. Germline lookup yields CDR1 SGHAT and CDR2 FQNNGV. This specimen belongs to a study of blood T cell repertoires in COVID-19. Study information: Acute-phase and convalescent COVID-19 samples originated in the United States, Italy and Spain. Nucleic acid was either cDNA or gDNA, and it came from T cells, B-cell-depleted T cells, or PBMCs.

Original data processing: Estimates of nucleated cell counts were drawn from the amplification of reference gene primers. TCRdb's copy holds only in-frame clones and misses some; the assay was immunoSEQ multiplex PCR. V, J and clone size derive from that table, while D and trimming were established from the DNA sequence. The sample has 95,000 to 110,000 clones; roughly nine tenths are singletons. The chain couples TRBV11-2 to TRBJ2-3; 9 nucleotides align to TRBD1. This TCR derives from a man aged 35 to 55 with active or convalescent COVID-19. Sample: peripheral blood. The CDR3 here is CASSLDGTGPRGDTQYF. For the CDR3, the DNA is TGTGCCAGCAGCTTAGACGGGACAGGGCCCCGGGGAGATACGCAGTATTTT.